The 32 T cell receptor beta chains given below trace back to one sample, sequenced in a study of T cell repertoires in cytomegalovirus infection. MiXCR, run by TCRdb on the reads, gives a single entry per CDR3 protein. The sample shows approximately 630,000 distinct CDR3 sequences, approximately 25% of them seen only once. Sequencing was performed on CD8+ T cells from PBMCs. All receptors derive from a human donor in good health (CMV status not recorded). Some clones in this sample may be carry-over from other donors' samples.

The chain joins TRBV12-3 or TRBV12-4 to TRBJ2-3; D not certain. The CDR3 loop spans 13 amino acids. The germline V and J ends were trimmed by 8 bases and 1 base, with 10 bases remaining between them. This CDR3 reads CASCSSGTDTQYF. CDR3 nucleotides: TGTGCCAGCTGTTCCTCCGGCACAGATACGCAGTATTTT.

This clonotype was seen a few times. The chain combines TRBV9 with TRBJ2-6, with D unresolved. CDR1 and CDR2 from the germline V gene are SGDLS and YYNGEE. The CDR3 runs to 17 residues. V gave up 3 bases and J gave up 1 base, with 14 bases separating them. In DNA form, the CDR3 reads TGTGCCAGCAGCGGTCCTCTTCACGGATCTGGGGCCAACGTCCTGACTTTC. Translated: CASSGPLHGSGANVLTF.

This clonotype was detected a few times. The gene calls are TRBV29-1 and TRBJ2-1; tentatively, D is TRBD1 (6 bases). This CDR3 has 13 amino acids. V lost 3 bases and J 6 bases, leaving 12 bases between the germline ends. In germline, CDR1 is SQVTM, CDR2 ANQGSEA. The CDR3 is CSVDVRDTNEQFF. The CDR3 nucleotides read TGCAGCGTTGATGTTAGGGACACCAATGAGCAGTTCTTC.

V and J are TRBV4-3 and TRBJ2-3; D gene uncertain. The CDR3 extends over 15 amino acids. Germline V CDR1 and CDR2: LGHNA, YSLEER. V shed 0 bases and J shed 4 bases, with 11 bases lying between them. CDR3 protein: CASSQEQSGPDTQYF. DNA for the CDR3: TGCGCCAGCAGCCAAGAGCAATCAGGCCCAGATACGCAGTATTTT.

This chain uses TRBV14 with TRBJ2-1; D is perhaps TRBD1 (5 bases). Trimming took 0 bases from V and 2 from J, leaving 11 bases between them. CDR1 is SGHDN and CDR2 is FVKESK in the germline V gene. The CDR3 sequence is 16 residues long. CDR3 DNA sequence: TGTGCCAGCAGCCAAGATTGGATGGGGCCCTACAATGAGCAGTTCTTC. Protein sequence: CASSQDWMGPYNEQFF.

This clonotype was seen only a few times. CDR3 loop: CASSVVGSHYGYTF. CDR3 nucleotides: TGTGCCAGCAGCGTAGTTGGCAGCCATTATGGCTACACCTTC. This chain links TRBV9 with TRBJ1-2; D remains unclear. This CDR3 contains 14 residues. Trimming cost V 0 bases and J 5 bases, with 11 bases left between them. From germline, CDR1 is SGDLS and CDR2 YYNGEE.

As concerns this clonotype: A single base separates this from a much larger clone, so it may be a read error. This chain links TRBV7-2 with TRBJ2-7, with 8 bases aligning to TRBD1. From germline, CDR1 is SGHTA and CDR2 FQGNSA. Trimming at V came to 5 bases and at J to 2 bases, leaving 5 bases not matched to a gene. This CDR3 is 14 amino acids long. The CDR3: CASSPGQVPYEQYF. The CDR3, as DNA: TGTGCCAGCAGCCCGGGACAGGTCCCCTACGAGCAGTACTTC.

This clonotype was picked up many times. The chain combines TRBV28 with TRBJ1-2; 9 nucleotides line up with TRBD1. The V gene end was trimmed by 5 bases and the J gene end by 5 bases; junction bases not matched to a gene: 9. The CDR3 contains 15 residues. Germline V gives CDR1 MDHEN, CDR2 SYDVKM. The CDR3 DNA is TGTGCCAGCAGTCAGCTCCGGGACAGGGCATATGGCTACACCTTC. Protein product: CASSQLRDRAYGYTF.

The chain has TRBV3-1 and TRBJ2-3; D might be TRBD2 (5 bases). The CDR3 has 16 residues. From germline, CDR1 is LGHDT and CDR2 YNNKEL (reference sequence). Trimming removed 3 bases from V and 3 bases from J, with 16 bases in between. The CDR3 here is CASSHPRLAVTDTQYF. CDR3 nucleotide sequence: TGTGCCAGCAGCCACCCCCGCCTAGCAGTGACAGATACGCAGTATTTT.

This clonotype was seen repeatedly, ten times or more. CDR3 coding DNA: TGTGCCAGCAGAACACTCAGGTCGGGGGCGACTACCCTCTACAATGAGCAGTTCTTC. Protein: CASRTLRSGATTLYNEQFF. The chain recombines TRBV6-2 or TRBV6-3 with TRBJ2-1; TRBD1 or TRBD2 may be the D gene (6 bases each). The CDR3 runs to 19 residues. Germline V gives CDR1 MNHEY, CDR2 SVGEGT. V was clipped by 6 bases and J by 3 bases, with 27 bases between them.

This clonotype was found a few times. The chain is built from TRBV5-5 and TRBJ2-2; D unclear. The CDR3 is 17 residues long. From germline, CDR1 is SGHKS and CDR2 YYEKEE (reference sequence). V shed 0 bases and J shed 2 bases, with 14 bases lying between them. The CDR3 DNA sequence: TGTGCCAGCAGCTTGGGAGGCAGTTTTGGAAACACCGGGGAGCTGTTTTTT. As protein: CASSLGGSFGNTGELFF. The entire variable domain, with the rest obtained from reference TRBV5-5 and TRBJ2-2, is as follows: DAGVTQSPTHLIKTRGQQVTLRCSPISGHKSVSWYQQVLGQGPQFIFQYYEKEERGRGNFPDRFSARQFPNYSSELNVNALLLGDSALYLCASSLGGSFGNTGELFFGEGSRLTVL.

This clonotype was detected only once. A much larger clone lies a single base off, so this may be a read error. The conserved final phenylalanine or tryptophan is absent from the CDR3, which likely points to a read error. CDR3 protein: CASSPDRANTGELFY. In DNA, the CDR3 is TGTGCCAGCAGTCCCGACAGGGCAAACACCGGGGAGCTGTTTTAT. The V gene is TRBV6-6, the J gene TRBJ2-2; 7 bases fit TRBD1. V was pared by 5 bases and J by 2 bases, with 5 bases of the junction left unmatched. The CDR3 is 15 residues long. CDR1 is MNHNY, CDR2 SVGAGI, per germline (reference sequence).

The CDR3 sequence is CATSPGEGGKTQYF. DNA for the CDR3: TGTGCCACCAGCCCAGGAGAGGGCGGCAAGACCCAGTACTTC. J is TRBJ2-5 and V is TRBV15; weak D call: TRBD2 (5 bases). The V end was cut by 5 bases, the J end by 6 bases, with 16 bases between. The CDR3 covers 14 residues. CDR1 and CDR2 (germline): LNHNV, YYDKDF (reference sequence).

The chain links TRBV25-1 to TRBJ2-3; D is perhaps TRBD1 (5 bases). There are 11 residues in the CDR3. In germline, CDR1 is MGHDK, CDR2 SYGVNS. Trimming took 6 bases from V and 14 from J, leaving 15 bases between them. In nucleotides, the CDR3 is TGTGCCAGCAGATTAGGGGTCTTCCCGTATTTT. Translation: CASRLGVFPYF.

In this sample, this clonotype turned up once. This chain connects TRBV7-4 to TRBJ2-5; 8 bases map to TRBD2. This CDR3 region has 15 residues. J was trimmed by 5 bases and V by 5 bases; bases with no gene match: 10. In germline, CDR1 is SGHVT, CDR2 SQSDAQ. As DNA, the CDR3 is TGTGCCAGCAGCAACACCACTAGCGGATGGGAGACCCAGTACTTC. The encoded protein is CASSNTTSGWETQYF.

In the case of this clonotype: This sequence may be a read error, since a much larger clone differs from it by one base. CDR3 amino acids: CAGSGTSYEQFF. Written as DNA, the CDR3 is TGTGCCGGCAGCGGGACTAGCTATGAGCAGTTCTTC. V gene TRBV7-2 combines with J gene TRBJ2-1; 9 nucleotides agree with TRBD2. The CDR3 is 12 amino acids. Germline-derived CDR1 and CDR2 are SGHTA and FQGNSA.

CDR3 residues: CASSVVTGSGYTF. The CDR3 bases are TGTGCCAGCAGCGTAGTAACAGGGTCTGGCTACACCTTC. The genes are TRBV9 and TRBJ1-2; tentative D call: TRBD1 (6 bases). Germline V lookup: CDR1 SGDLS, CDR2 YYNGEE. V was clipped by 0 bases and J by 7 bases, with 10 bases between them. The CDR3 runs 13 residues.

The chain has TRBV7-4 and TRBJ2-5; a possible D gene is TRBD1 (6 bases). Per germline, CDR1 SGHVT and CDR2 SQSDAQ. With 5 bases removed from V and 2 bases from J, the gap between germline ends came to 12 bases. CDR3 size: 14 residues. The CDR3 is CASSLQGKQETQYF. As DNA, the CDR3 is TGTGCCAGCAGCCTACAGGGTAAACAAGAGACCCAGTACTTC.

This clonotype turned up a few times. The V and J genes are TRBV7-9 and TRBJ1-4, with D tentatively TRBD1 (5 bases). The CDR3 sequence is 13 residues long. The germline V gene encodes CDR1 SEHNR and CDR2 FQNEAQ (reference sequence). The V end was cut by 6 bases, the J end by 6 bases, with 11 bases between. CDR3 sequence: CASSPTEDEKLFF. CDR3 nucleotides: TGTGCCAGCAGTCCGACAGAGGATGAAAAACTGTTTTTT.

The V and J genes are TRBV14 and TRBJ2-7; 8 bases map to TRBD1. Germline trimming cut 4 bases from V and 3 bases from J; bases unmatched to any gene: 8. The CDR3 covers 15 residues. Germline CDR1 SGHDN, CDR2 FVKESK. CDR3 loop: CASSPDQGAHYEQYF. CDR3 coding DNA: TGTGCCAGCAGCCCCGACCAGGGGGCCCACTACGAGCAGTACTTC. The entire variable domain, with the rest obtained from reference TRBV14 and TRBJ2-7, is as follows: EAGVTQFPSHSVIEKGQTVTLRCDPISGHDNLYWYRRVMGKEIKFLLHFVKESKQDESGMPNNRFLAERTGGTYSTLKVQPAELEDSGVYFCASSPDQGAHYEQYFGPGTRLTVT.

V gene TRBV12-3 or TRBV12-4 combines with J gene TRBJ1-2; 8 bases fit TRBD1. After removal of 5 bases from V and 4 bases from J, the junction contained 12 bases not matched to a gene. This CDR3 is built from 16 residues. The CDR3 sequence: CASSLTQGAVAYGYTF. Here the CDR3 DNA reads TGTGCCAGCAGTCTTACGCAGGGGGCGGTTGCCTATGGCTACACCTTC.

CDR3 in amino acids: CSAWTSGEVDTQYF. The CDR3 region has the DNA TGCAGTGCGTGGACTAGCGGGGAGGTAGATACGCAGTATTTT. The rearrangement joins TRBV20-1 to TRBJ2-3; 12 bases are a match to TRBD2. This CDR3 is 14 amino acids long. V shed 6 bases, J shed 5 bases, and the junction held 6 bases outside the gene matches. The germline gives CDR1 DFQATT, CDR2 SNEGSKA (reference sequence).

This clonotype was seen many times. The chain combines TRBV7-2 with TRBJ2-3, with D unresolved. Germline V gene sequence: CDR1 SGHTA, CDR2 FQGNSA. V lost 2 bases to trimming and J lost 1 base, with 16 bases between them. This CDR3 has 17 amino acids. CDR3 sequence (DNA): TGTGCCAGCAGCTTACATGGGCCGGATACTCGCACAGATACGCAGTATTTT. This translates into CASSLHGPDTRTDTQYF.

A few counts support this clonotype. The V call is TRBV5-1, the J call TRBJ2-2; no reliable D call. The germline V gene encodes CDR1 SGHRS and CDR2 YFSETQ. CDR3 length: 11 residues. Trimming pared 8 bases from V and 6 bases from J, leaving 8 bases between. The CDR3, as DNA: TGCGCCAGTGCACGCTCCGGGGAGCTGTTTTTT. This gives the protein CASARSGELFF.

The J gene is TRBJ2-7, the V gene TRBV14; the match to TRBD1 covers 10 bases. This CDR3 comprises 17 residues. From germline, CDR1 is SGHDN and CDR2 FVKESK. J gave up 3 bases and V 4 bases, and 12 bases lay outside the gene matches. Here the CDR3 reads CASSLTRGTGASYEQYF. The CDR3 bases are TGTGCCAGCAGCCTAACACGAGGGACAGGGGCGAGCTACGAGCAGTACTTC. Complete variable domain (other parts from reference TRBV14 and TRBJ2-7): EAGVTQFPSHSVIEKGQTVTLRCDPISGHDNLYWYRRVMGKEIKFLLHFVKESKQDESGMPNNRFLAERTGGTYSTLKVQPAELEDSGVYFCASSLTRGTGASYEQYFGPGTRLTVT.

This clonotype was counted between two and nine times. The chain recombines TRBV6-5 with TRBJ2-5, with 7 bases that match TRBD1. Trimming removed 4 bases from V and 2 bases from J; junction bases left unmatched: 10. The CDR3 is 16 amino acids. Germline loops: CDR1 MNHEY, CDR2 SVGAGI. The CDR3 loop reads CASSFGTAAVQETQYF. The CDR3 nucleotides read TGTGCCAGCAGTTTCGGGACAGCCGCCGTACAAGAGACCCAGTACTTC.

This clonotype was seen a handful of times. This chain uses TRBV7-9 with TRBJ2-7; D not certain. Between the trimmed V and J ends, which lost 1 base and 3 bases, there was a span of 7 bases. CDR3 size: 13 residues. Germline CDR1 and CDR2: SEHNR and FQNEAQ (reference sequence). The CDR3 reads CASSLEWNYEQYV. CDR3 bases: TGTGCCAGCAGCTTAGAGTGGAACTACGAGCAGTACGTC.

Only a few counts were recorded for this clonotype. The chain joins TRBV9 to TRBJ2-3; maybe TRBD1 (7 bases). The CDR3 has 17 amino acids. The V gene lost 3 bases and the J gene lost 4 bases, with 21 bases spanning the gap. Germline V CDR1 and CDR2: SGDLS, YYNGEE. Here the CDR3 reads CASSAGDSIVAADTQYF. The DNA of the CDR3 is TGTGCCAGCAGCGCGGGGGACAGCATTGTCGCGGCAGATACGCAGTATTTT.

This clonotype occurred many times. This sequence joins TRBV7-9 and TRBJ2-7; D not certain. In germline, CDR1 is SEHNR, CDR2 FQNEAQ (reference sequence). CDR3 length: 14 residues. Trimming shortened V by 4 bases and J by 2 bases, and 12 bases separated the two germline ends. The CDR3 DNA is TGTGCCAGCAGCTCTATCCCACTTCCCTACGAGCAGTACTTC. Protein product: CASSSIPLPYEQYF.

On this clonotype itself: This may stem from a read error, because a much larger clone lies one nucleotide away. The chain joins TRBV10-3 to TRBJ1-1, with D possibly TRBD1 on 6 matching bases. The CDR3 is 12 residues long. Germline V gene data show CDR1 as ENHRY and CDR2 as SYGVKD. V gave up 3 bases and J gave up 4 bases, with 6 bases separating them. CDR3 residues: CAISEGGTEAFF. DNA of the CDR3: TGTGCCATCAGTGAAGGGGGCACTGAAGCTTTCTTT.

This chain connects TRBV28 to TRBJ1-2; 7 positions agree with TRBD1. The germline V gene encodes CDR1 MDHEN and CDR2 SYDVKM. The CDR3 consists of 13 residues. Unmatched junction bases numbered 9, after V lost 4 bases and J lost 10 bases. CDR3 region: CASSSPRGDDYTF. CDR3 DNA sequence: TGTGCCAGCAGTTCCCCCAGGGGGGATGACTACACCTTC.

The chain recombines TRBV7-9 with TRBJ2-3, with D perhaps matching TRBD1 (7 bases). Germline V lookup: CDR1 SEHNR, CDR2 FQNEAQ (reference sequence). Trimming stripped 5 bases from V and 0 bases from J, with 15 bases between. This CDR3 is 16 amino acids long. The CDR3 loop reads CASSPPGGQSTDTQYF. The CDR3 region has the DNA TGTGCCAGCAGCCCACCCGGGGGACAGAGCACAGATACGCAGTATTTT. The full variable domain, rest sourced from reference TRBV7-9 and TRBJ2-3, is DTGVSQNPRHKITKRGQNVTFRCDPISEHNRLYWYRQTLGQGPEFLTYFQNEAQLEKSRLLSDRFSAERPKGSFSTLEIQRTEQGDSAMYLCASSPPGGQSTDTQYFGPGTRLTVL.